The T cell receptor beta chain under discussion was sequenced for a study of T cells expressing NK-cell markers. Study details: From sorted CD3+CD56+NKG2C+, CD3+CD56+NKG2C- and CD3+CD56-NKG2C+ T cells came the TCR beta repertoires. Study results and caveats: The CD3+CD56-NKG2C+ fraction of a handful of donors was likewise dominated by these clonotypes. About 1.0-8% of CD8+ T cells in roughly six donors belonged to dominant NKG2C+ clonotypes. Evidence did not settle whether expanded NKG2C+ T cell clones targeted HCMV.

Germline CDR1 and CDR2: DFQATT and SNEGSKA (reference sequence). This CDR3 has 15 amino acids. Note on this clonotype: Its specificity is not known.

Each CDR3 protein gets one entry in TCRdb, which reprocessed the 5' RACE reads and gives no DNA. The sample has approximately 440,000 distinct CDR3 sequences. The V and J genes are TRBV20-1 and TRBJ2-1; without DNA, the TCRdb call of TRBD2 cannot be checked. Sample: blood T cells: a sorted CD56 or NKG2C T cell subset, CD4+ or CD8+ T cells, or bulk PBMC T cells (not recorded which). The clonotype originates from a woman aged 45-60 years in good health. CDR3 sequence: CSANPTSGSNNEQFF.